A single sample gave rise to the 20 T cell receptor beta chains below, sequenced in a study of T-cell memory formation after mild COVID-19. MiXCR, applied by TCRdb to the 5' RACE reads, yields one record per CDR3 protein. The sample includes 190,000 or so distinct CDR3 sequences, around 25% of them seen just once. The sequencing sample was made of PBMCs or a T cell subset sorted from them (not recorded which). The receptors derive from an adult woman who had mild COVID-19 (a few samples of this study predate the infection). Cell type and time point are not known.

The chain links TRBV30 to TRBJ1-1; 8 bases are shared with TRBD1. There are 13 residues in the CDR3. V shed 4 bases and J 5 bases; nucleotides not matched to a gene: 6. Germline V gives CDR1 GTSNPN, CDR2 SVGIG (reference sequence). CDR3 region: CAWKTGGETEAFF. The CDR3 nucleotides read TGTGCCTGGAAAACAGGGGGTGAGACTGAAGCTTTCTTT.

This clonotype was counted a few times. V is TRBV6-2 or TRBV6-3 and J is TRBJ2-1; 7 nucleotides agree with TRBD1. The germline gives CDR1 MNHEY, CDR2 SVGEGT. This CDR3 contains 16 residues. J lost 7 bases, V lost 8 bases, and 17 bases had no gene match. The CDR3 DNA follows: TGTGCCAGCGCTCATTCGGTTTCCAGGGGGATGAATGAGCAGTTCTTC. It specifies CASAHSVSRGMNEQFF.

This clonotype has more than one count but fewer than ten. The chain combines TRBV20-1 with TRBJ2-4; 10 bases map to TRBD2. Germline V CDR1 and CDR2: DFQATT, SNEGSKA (reference sequence). With V trimmed by 1 base and J by 6 bases, 6 bases remained unmatched. The CDR3 is 15 amino acids. CDR3 nucleotide sequence: TGCAGTGCTAGAGGGACTAGCGGACCGGGAAACATTCAGTACTTC. Its translation is CSARGTSGPGNIQYF.

This chain uses TRBV3-1 with TRBJ1-5, with D possibly matching TRBD1 (5 bases). CDR3 length: 15 residues. The germline gives CDR1 LGHDT, CDR2 YNNKEL (reference sequence). The V and J ends lost 4 bases and 2 bases respectively, with 12 bases between them. The CDR3 sequence: CASSLDSSGNQPQHF. The CDR3 nucleotides are TGTGCCAGCAGCCTCGACAGTTCGGGCAATCAGCCCCAGCATTTT.

The chain carries TRBV7-9 and TRBJ2-7; the match to TRBD2 covers 8 bases. The V gene end was trimmed by 1 base and the J gene end by 6 bases; junction bases not matched to a gene: 5. CDR3 length equals 14 residues. Germline-derived CDR1 and CDR2 are SEHNR and FQNEAQ (reference sequence). The CDR3 reads CASSLDGRAAEQYF. CDR3 coding DNA: TGTGCCAGCAGCTTAGACGGGAGGGCGGCCGAGCAGTACTTC.

The rearrangement links TRBV6-1 to TRBJ2-3; 9 nucleotides agree with TRBD1. V trimming: 7 bases; J trimming: 6 bases; junction bases outside the gene matches: 5. The CDR3 sequence is 13 residues long. The germline V gene has CDR1 MNHNS and CDR2 SASEGT. The CDR3 loop reads CASNRGHMDTQYF. The DNA of the CDR3 is TGTGCCAGCAACAGGGGGCATATGGATACGCAGTATTTT.

This clonotype was found a few times. This rearrangement joins TRBV5-1 to TRBJ2-2; D is ambiguous. CDR1 is SGHRS and CDR2 is YFSETQ in the germline V gene. V lost 2 bases and J lost 5, with 10 bases in between. This CDR3 spans 14 amino acids. CDR3 region: CASSFPIGTGELFF. The DNA for the CDR3 is TGCGCCAGCAGCTTCCCGATTGGGACCGGGGAGCTGTTTTTT.

Ten or more counts support this clonotype. The V call is TRBV7-2, the J call TRBJ1-4; unclear D gene. V lost 5 bases and J 0 bases, leaving 7 bases between the germline ends. This CDR3 contains 14 residues. Per the germline V gene, CDR1 is SGHTA and CDR2 is FQGNSA. DNA of the CDR3: TGTGCCAGCAGCAACAGAACAACTAATGAAAAACTGTTTTTT. Residues: CASSNRTTNEKLFF. Full variable domain (rest looked up from reference TRBV7-2 and TRBJ1-4): GAGVSQSPSNKVTEKGKDVELRCDPISGHTALYWYRQSLGQGLEFLIYFQGNSAPDKSGLPSDRFSAERTGGSVSTLTIQRTQQEDSAVYLCASSNRTTNEKLFFGSGTQLSVL.

The V gene is TRBV20-1, the J gene TRBJ1-2, with D uncertain. The V gene's germline CDR1 is DFQATT and CDR2 SNEGSKA (reference sequence). The CDR3 length is 13 residues. V was cut by 6 bases and J by 3 bases, with 14 bases left in between. The CDR3 protein is CSAAGRRDYGYTF. The CDR3 bases are TGCAGTGCAGCGGGCCGACGGGACTATGGCTACACCTTC.

The chain has TRBV27 and TRBJ2-7; no clear D. The CDR3 is 13 residues long. Trimming removed 2 bases at V and 4 bases at J, with 9 bases between. Germline V gene lookup returns CDR1 MNHEY and CDR2 SMNVEV (reference sequence). The CDR3 DNA reads as TGTGCCAGCAGTTTAAAATTCGGATACGAGCAGTACTTC. Protein: CASSLKFGYEQYF.

V and J are TRBV4-1 and TRBJ2-7; D tentatively reads TRBD1 or TRBD2 (5 bases each). The V end was cut by 4 bases, the J end by 0 bases, with 10 bases between. Germline V CDR1 and CDR2: MGHRA, YSYEKL. CDR3 length equals 14 residues. CDR3: CASSLGVHSYEQYF. For the CDR3, the DNA is TGCGCCAGCAGCCTGGGGGTTCACTCCTACGAGCAGTACTTC.

CDR3 in amino acids: CASNPGQGYEQYF. The CDR3 nucleotides are TGTGCCAGTAATCCGGGACAGGGCTACGAGCAGTACTTC. This chain joins TRBV19 and TRBJ2-7; 9 nucleotides align to TRBD1. Looked up from germline, CDR1 is LNHDA and CDR2 is SQIVND (reference sequence). There are 13 residues in the CDR3. The V gene end was trimmed by 7 bases and the J gene end by 3 bases; junction bases not matched to a gene: 4.

The V and J genes are TRBV2 and TRBJ2-2; a possible D gene is TRBD1 (5 bases). The CDR3 length is 15 residues. Germline assignment: CDR1 SNHLY and CDR2 FYNNEI. V lost 3 bases, J lost 8 bases, and 16 bases lay in between. CDR3: CASSDDRGFLGELFF. CDR3 nucleotides: TGTGCCAGCAGTGACGACAGAGGTTTCCTTGGGGAGCTGTTTTTT.

This clonotype has just a few counts. V is TRBV25-1 and J is TRBJ1-4; TRBD1 is a possible D gene (5 bases). The CDR3 runs 15 residues. V was pared by 1 base and J by 8 bases, with 14 bases between. Germline V gene data show CDR1 as MGHDK and CDR2 as SYGVNS. The CDR3 is CASSESGRGEEKLFF. The CDR3 DNA is TGTGCCAGCAGTGAATCTGGAAGGGGCGAAGAAAAACTGTTTTTT.

This clonotype was counted a few times. This chain connects TRBV2 to TRBJ2-3, with D possibly TRBD1 on 6 matching bases. The CDR3 sequence is 15 residues long. CDR1 is SNHLY and CDR2 is FYNNEI in the germline V gene. Trimming shortened V by 8 bases and J by 0 bases, and 15 bases separated the two germline ends. CDR3 nucleotides: TGTGCCAGCCACAAAGGACAGCGTAGCACAGATACGCAGTATTTT. It specifies CASHKGQRSTDTQYF.

V and J are TRBV12-3 or TRBV12-4 and TRBJ1-2; TRBD1 matches 8 bases. Trimming took 2 bases from V and 4 from J; bases not matched to a gene: 3. This CDR3 has 14 amino acids. In nucleotides, the CDR3 is TGTGCCAGCAGTTTACCGGACAGGGCCTATGGCTACACCTTC. Its translation is CASSLPDRAYGYTF.

This chain connects TRBV20-1 to TRBJ1-2; D possibly corresponds to TRBD1 (5 bases). Trimming shortened V by 3 bases and J by 2 bases, and 16 bases separated the two germline ends. The germline CDR1 and CDR2 sequences are DFQATT and SNEGSKA (reference sequence). The CDR3 extends over 15 amino acids. DNA for the CDR3: TGCAGTGCTAGGCTAAGAGGGGCAGAGAACTATGGCTACACCTTC. It codes for CSARLRGAENYGYTF.

This clonotype has only a few counts. The chain carries TRBV20-1 and TRBJ1-6, with 12 positions matching TRBD1. This CDR3 region has 17 residues. The germline gives CDR1 DFQATT, CDR2 SNEGSKA (reference sequence). Losses at the gene ends were 1 base for V and 10 bases for J; bases not matched to a gene: 11. The CDR3 spells CSARVAGTGGLGSPLHF. The CDR3, as DNA: TGCAGTGCTAGAGTTGCCGGGACAGGGGGCCTAGGGTCACCCCTCCACTTT.

This chain uses TRBV15 with TRBJ2-3; D might be TRBD2 (5 bases). Germline CDR1 reads LNHNV; CDR2 reads YYDKDF (reference sequence). V lost 6 bases and J lost 1, with 11 bases in between. This CDR3 region has 14 residues. The CDR3 spells CATSIRGGTDTQYF. CDR3 sequence (DNA): TGTGCCACCAGTATCCGGGGTGGCACAGATACGCAGTATTTT. Supplemented by reference TRBV15 and TRBJ2-3, the full variable domain reads DAMVIQNPRYQVTQFGKPVTLSCSQTLNHNVMYWYQQKSSQAPKLLFHYYDKDFNNEADTPDNFQSRRPNTSFCFLDIRSPGLGDTAMYLCATSIRGGTDTQYFGPGTRLTVL.

V and J are TRBV5-5 and TRBJ2-2; TRBD1 matches 9 bases. The trim removed 6 bases at V and 5 bases at J, leaving 11 bases unmatched. The CDR3 consists of 16 residues. Germline CDR1 and CDR2: SGHKS and YYEKEE (reference sequence). The CDR3 DNA is TGTGCCAGCACCGACGGACAGGGGCTTTATACCGGGGAGCTGTTTTTT. This gives the protein CASTDGQGLYTGELFF.